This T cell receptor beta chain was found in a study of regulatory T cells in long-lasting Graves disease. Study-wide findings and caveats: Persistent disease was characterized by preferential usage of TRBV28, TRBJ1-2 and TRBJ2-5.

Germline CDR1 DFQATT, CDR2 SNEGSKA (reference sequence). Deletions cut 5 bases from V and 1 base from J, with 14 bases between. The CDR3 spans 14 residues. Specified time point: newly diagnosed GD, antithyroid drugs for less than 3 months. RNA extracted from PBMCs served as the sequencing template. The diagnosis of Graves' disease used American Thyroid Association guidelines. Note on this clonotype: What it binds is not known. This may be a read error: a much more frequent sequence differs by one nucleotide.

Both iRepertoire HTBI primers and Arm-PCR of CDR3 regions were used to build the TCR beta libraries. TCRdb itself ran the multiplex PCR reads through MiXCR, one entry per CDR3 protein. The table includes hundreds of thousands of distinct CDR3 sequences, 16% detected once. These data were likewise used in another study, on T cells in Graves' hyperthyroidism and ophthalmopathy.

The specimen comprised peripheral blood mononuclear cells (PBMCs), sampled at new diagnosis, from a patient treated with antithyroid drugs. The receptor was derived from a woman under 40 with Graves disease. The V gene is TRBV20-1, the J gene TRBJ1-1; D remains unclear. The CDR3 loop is CSALGIVRNTEAFF. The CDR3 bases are TGCAGTGCTCTGGGTATAGTCCGGAACACTGAAGCTTTCTTT.